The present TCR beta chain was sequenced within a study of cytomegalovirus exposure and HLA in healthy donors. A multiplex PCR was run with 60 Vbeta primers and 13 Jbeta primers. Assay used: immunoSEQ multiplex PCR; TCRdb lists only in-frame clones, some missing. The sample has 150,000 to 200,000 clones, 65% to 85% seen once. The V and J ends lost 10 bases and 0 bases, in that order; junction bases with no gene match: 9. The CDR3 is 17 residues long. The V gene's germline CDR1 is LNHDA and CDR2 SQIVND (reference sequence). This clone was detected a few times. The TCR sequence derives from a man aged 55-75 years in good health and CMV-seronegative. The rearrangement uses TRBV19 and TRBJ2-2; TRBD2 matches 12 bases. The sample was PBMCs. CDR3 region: CAKRLAGASANTGELFF. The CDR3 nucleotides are TGTGCCAAGAGACTAGCGGGAGCCTCCGCGAACACCGGGGAGCTGTTTTTT.